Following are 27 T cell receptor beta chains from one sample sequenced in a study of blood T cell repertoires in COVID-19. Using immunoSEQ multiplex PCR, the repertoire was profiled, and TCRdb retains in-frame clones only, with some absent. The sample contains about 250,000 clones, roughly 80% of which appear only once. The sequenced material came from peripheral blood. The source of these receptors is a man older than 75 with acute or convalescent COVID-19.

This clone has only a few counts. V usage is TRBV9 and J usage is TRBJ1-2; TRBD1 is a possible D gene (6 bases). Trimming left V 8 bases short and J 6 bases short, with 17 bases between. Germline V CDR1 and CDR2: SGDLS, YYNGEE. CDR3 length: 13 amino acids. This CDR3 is CASKQGMGHGYTF. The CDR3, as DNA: TGTGCCAGTAAGCAGGGGATGGGTCATGGCTACACCTTC.

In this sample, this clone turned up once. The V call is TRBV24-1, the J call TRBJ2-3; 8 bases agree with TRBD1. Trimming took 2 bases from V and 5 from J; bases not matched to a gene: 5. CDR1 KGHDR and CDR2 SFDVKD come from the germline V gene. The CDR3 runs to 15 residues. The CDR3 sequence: CATSDYGQGRDTQYF. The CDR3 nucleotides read TGTGCCACCAGTGATTATGGACAGGGTAGAGATACGCAGTATTTT.

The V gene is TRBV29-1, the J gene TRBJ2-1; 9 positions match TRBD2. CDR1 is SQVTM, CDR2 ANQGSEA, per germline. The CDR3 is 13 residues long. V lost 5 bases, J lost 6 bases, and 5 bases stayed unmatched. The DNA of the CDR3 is TGCAGCGTTCTAGCGGGATTCATCAATGAGCAGTTCTTC. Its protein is CSVLAGFINEQFF.

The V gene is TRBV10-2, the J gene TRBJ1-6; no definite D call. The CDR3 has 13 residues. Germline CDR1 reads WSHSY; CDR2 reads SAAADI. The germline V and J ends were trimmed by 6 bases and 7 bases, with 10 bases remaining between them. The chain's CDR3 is CASSYSGNSPLHF. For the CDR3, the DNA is TGCGCCAGCAGCTATTCCGGGAATTCACCCCTCCACTTT.

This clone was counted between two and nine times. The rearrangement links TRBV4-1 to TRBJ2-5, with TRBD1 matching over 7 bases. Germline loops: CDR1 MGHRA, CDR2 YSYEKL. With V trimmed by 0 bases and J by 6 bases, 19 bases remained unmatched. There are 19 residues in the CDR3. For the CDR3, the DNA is TGCGCCAGCAGCCAAGATGGACAAGCGACAGGGTCGAGTCGGAAGACCCAGTACTTC. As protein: CASSQDGQATGSSRKTQYF.

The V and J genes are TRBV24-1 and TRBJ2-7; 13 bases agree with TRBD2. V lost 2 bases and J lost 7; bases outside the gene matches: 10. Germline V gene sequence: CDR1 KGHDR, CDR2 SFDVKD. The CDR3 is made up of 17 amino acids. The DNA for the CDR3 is TGTGCCACCAGTGATTCCGGGACTAGCGGGGACAAAGGGGAGCAGTACTTC. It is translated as CATSDSGTSGDKGEQYF.

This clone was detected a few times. In DNA form, the CDR3 reads TGTGCCTGGAGGTATCCGGGATTTTCCACCGGGGAGCTGTTTTTT. Its translation: CAWRYPGFSTGELFF. The chain joins TRBV30 to TRBJ2-2; possibly TRBD2 for D (5 bases). Trimming shortened V by 3 bases and J by 4 bases, and 15 bases separated the two germline ends. This CDR3 has 15 amino acids. The germline V gene has CDR1 GTSNPN and CDR2 SVGIG (reference sequence).

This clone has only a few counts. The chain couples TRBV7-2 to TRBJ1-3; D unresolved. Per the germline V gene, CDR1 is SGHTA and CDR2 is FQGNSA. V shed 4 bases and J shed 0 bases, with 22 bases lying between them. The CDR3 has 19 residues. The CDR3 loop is CASSSFNAGQPFSGNTIYF. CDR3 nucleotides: TGTGCCAGCAGCTCCTTTAATGCTGGGCAGCCTTTCTCTGGAAACACCATATATTTT.

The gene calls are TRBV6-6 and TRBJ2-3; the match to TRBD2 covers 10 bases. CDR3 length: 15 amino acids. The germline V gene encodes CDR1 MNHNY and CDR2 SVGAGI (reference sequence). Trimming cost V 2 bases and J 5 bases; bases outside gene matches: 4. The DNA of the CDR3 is TGTGCCAGCAGTTACCAGCGGGGGGGGCGAGATACGCAGTATTTT. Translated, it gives CASSYQRGGRDTQYF.

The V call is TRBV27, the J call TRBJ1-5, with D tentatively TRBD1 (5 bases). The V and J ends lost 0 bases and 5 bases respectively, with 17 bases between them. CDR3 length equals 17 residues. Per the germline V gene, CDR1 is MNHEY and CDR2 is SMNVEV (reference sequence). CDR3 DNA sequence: TGTGCCAGCAGTTTATCCGGGACTATGATTGGAGATCAGCCCCAGCATTTT. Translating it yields CASSLSGTMIGDQPQHF.

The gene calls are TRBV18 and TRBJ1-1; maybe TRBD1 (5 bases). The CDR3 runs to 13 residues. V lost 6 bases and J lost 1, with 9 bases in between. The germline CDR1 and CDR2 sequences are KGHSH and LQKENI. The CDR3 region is CASSPGGNTEAFF. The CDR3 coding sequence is TGTGCCAGCTCCCCCGGGGGGAACACTGAAGCTTTCTTT.

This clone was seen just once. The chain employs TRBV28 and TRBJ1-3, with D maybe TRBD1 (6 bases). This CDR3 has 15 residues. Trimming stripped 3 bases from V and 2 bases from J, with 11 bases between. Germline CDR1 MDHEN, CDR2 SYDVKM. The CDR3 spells CASSLRTAPGNTIYF. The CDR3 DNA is TGTGCCAGCAGTTTGCGGACAGCACCTGGAAACACCATATATTTT.

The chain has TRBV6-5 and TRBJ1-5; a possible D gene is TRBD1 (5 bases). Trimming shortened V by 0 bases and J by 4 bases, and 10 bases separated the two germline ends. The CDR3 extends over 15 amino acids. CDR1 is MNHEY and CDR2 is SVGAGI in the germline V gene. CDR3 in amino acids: CASSYSVGPNQPQHF. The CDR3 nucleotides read TGTGCCAGCAGTTACTCCGTGGGGCCTAATCAGCCCCAGCATTTT.

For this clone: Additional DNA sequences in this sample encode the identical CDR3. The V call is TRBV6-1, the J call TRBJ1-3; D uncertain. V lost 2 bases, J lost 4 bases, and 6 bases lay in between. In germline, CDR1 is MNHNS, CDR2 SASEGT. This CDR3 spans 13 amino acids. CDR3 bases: TGTGCCAGCAGTGAAACGAGGGGAAACACCATATATTTT. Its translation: CASSETRGNTIYF.

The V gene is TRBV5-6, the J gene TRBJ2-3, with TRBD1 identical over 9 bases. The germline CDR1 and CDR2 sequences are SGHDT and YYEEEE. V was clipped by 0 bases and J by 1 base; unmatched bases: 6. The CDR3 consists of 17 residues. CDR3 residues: CASSLVNRGLGTDTQYF. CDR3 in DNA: TGTGCCAGCAGCTTGGTGAACAGGGGGCTGGGCACAGATACGCAGTATTTT.

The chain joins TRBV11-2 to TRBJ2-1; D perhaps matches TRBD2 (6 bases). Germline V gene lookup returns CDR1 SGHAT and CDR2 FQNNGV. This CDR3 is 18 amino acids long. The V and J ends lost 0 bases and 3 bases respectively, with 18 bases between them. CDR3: CASSLDPPGRGFYNEQFF. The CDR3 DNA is TGTGCCAGCAGCTTAGACCCCCCCGGGCGGGGATTCTACAATGAGCAGTTCTTC.

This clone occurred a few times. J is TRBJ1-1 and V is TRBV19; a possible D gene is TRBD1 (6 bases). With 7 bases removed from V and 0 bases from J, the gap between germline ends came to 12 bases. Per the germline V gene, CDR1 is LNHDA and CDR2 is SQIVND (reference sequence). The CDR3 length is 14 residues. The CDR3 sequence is CASTQGRMNTEAFF. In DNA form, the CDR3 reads TGTGCCAGTACTCAGGGGCGCATGAACACTGAAGCTTTCTTT.

The CDR3 DNA reads TGCGCCAGCAGCCCCCTGACAGTGAACACTGAAGCTTTCTTT. This encodes CASSPLTVNTEAFF. The V gene is TRBV5-1, the J gene TRBJ1-1, with D tentatively TRBD1 (5 bases). The CDR3 loop spans 14 amino acids. Germline CDR1 and CDR2: SGHRS and YFSETQ. Trimming left V 4 bases short and J 0 bases short, with 10 bases between.

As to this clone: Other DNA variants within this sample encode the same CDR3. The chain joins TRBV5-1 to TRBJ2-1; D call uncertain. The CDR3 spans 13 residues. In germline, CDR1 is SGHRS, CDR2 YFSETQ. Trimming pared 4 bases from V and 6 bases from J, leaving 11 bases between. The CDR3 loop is CASSLVVGNEQFF. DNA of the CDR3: TGCGCCAGCAGCCTAGTCGTTGGCAATGAGCAGTTCTTC.

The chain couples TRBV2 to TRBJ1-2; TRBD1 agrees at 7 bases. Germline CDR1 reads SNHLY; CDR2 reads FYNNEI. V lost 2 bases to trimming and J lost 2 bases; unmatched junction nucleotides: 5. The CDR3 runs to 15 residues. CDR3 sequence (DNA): TGTGCCAGCAGTGAATCTGCCAGGGGGAACTATGGCTACACCTTC. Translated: CASSESARGNYGYTF.

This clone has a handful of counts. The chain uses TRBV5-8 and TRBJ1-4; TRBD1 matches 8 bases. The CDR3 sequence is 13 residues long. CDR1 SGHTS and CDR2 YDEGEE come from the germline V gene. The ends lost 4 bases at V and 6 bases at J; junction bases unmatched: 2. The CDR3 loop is CASSPTGDEKLFF. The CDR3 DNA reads TGTGCCAGCAGCCCGACAGGGGATGAAAAACTGTTTTTT.

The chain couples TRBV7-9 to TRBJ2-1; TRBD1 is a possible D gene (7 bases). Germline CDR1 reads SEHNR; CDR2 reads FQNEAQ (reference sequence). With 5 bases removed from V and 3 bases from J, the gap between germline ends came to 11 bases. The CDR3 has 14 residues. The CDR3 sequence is CASSQGGSYNEQFF. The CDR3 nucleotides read TGTGCCAGCAGCCAGGGGGGAAGCTACAATGAGCAGTTCTTC.

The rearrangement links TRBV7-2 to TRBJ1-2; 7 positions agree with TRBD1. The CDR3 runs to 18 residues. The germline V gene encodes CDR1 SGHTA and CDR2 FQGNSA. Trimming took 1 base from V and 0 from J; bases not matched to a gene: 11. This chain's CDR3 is CASSLGHRGIFANYGYTF. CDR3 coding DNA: TGTGCCAGCAGCTTAGGTCACAGGGGTATATTCGCTAACTATGGCTACACCTTC.

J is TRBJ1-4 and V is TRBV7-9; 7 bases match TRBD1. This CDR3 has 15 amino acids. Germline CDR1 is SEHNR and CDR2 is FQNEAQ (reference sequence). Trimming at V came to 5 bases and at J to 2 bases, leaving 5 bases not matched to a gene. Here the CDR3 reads CASSTTGLTNEKLFF. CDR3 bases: TGTGCCAGCAGCACGACAGGGCTGACTAATGAAAAACTGTTTTTT.

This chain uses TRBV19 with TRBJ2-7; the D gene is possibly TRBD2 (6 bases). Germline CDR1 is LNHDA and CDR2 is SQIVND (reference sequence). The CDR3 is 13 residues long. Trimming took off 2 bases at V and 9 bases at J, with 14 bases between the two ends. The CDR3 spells CASSIRGKRGQYF. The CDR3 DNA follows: TGTGCCAGTAGTATACGGGGGAAACGAGGGCAGTACTTC.

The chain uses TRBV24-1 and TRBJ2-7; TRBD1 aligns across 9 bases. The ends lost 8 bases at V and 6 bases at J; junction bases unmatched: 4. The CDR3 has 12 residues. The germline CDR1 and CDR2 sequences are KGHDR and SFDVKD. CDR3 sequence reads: CATMGTGREQYF. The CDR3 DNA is TGTGCCACCATGGGGACAGGGCGCGAGCAGTACTTC.

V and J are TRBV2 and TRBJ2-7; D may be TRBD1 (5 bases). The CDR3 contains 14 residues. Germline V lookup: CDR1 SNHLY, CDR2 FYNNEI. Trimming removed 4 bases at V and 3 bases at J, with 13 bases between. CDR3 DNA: TGTGCCAGCAGTGTGGAAGGGGTCCTCTACGAGCAGTACTTC. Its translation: CASSVEGVLYEQYF.